Each of the 31 T cell receptor beta chains below was sequenced from the same sample in a study of vaccination and CD4 T cells after COVID-19. Antigens for these TCRs are unknown. Described treatment: approximately 10-day PBMC culture with coronavirus spike peptide pools or control peptides (ViraFEST assay). Oncomine TCR Beta short-read sequencing was applied to DNA from cultured CD4+ T cells. MiXCR, applied by TCRdb to the PCR reads, yields one record per CDR3 protein. The sample gives more than 9,500 distinct CDR3 sequences, about 57% of which show up once; 20% to 30% is in the top ten. Sequenced sample: CD4+ T cells from blood, cultured in vitro. The receptors shown here come from a human donor who had recovered from COVID-19.

The V call is TRBV7-8, the J call TRBJ2-1; the match to TRBD2 covers 7 bases. The length of the CDR3 is 13 residues. CDR1 and CDR2 from the germline V gene are SGHVS and FQNEAQ. With V trimmed by 3 bases and J by 8 bases, 4 bases remained unmatched. The CDR3, as DNA: TGTGCCAGCAGCTTCGGACTAGGCGATGAGCAGTTCTTC. Translating gives CASSFGLGDEQFF. The whole variable domain, remainder taken from reference TRBV7-8 and TRBJ2-1, is GAGVSQSPRYKVAKRGQDVALRCDPISGHVSLFWYQQALGQGPEFLTYFQNEAQLDKSGLPSDRFFAERPEGSVSTLKIQRTQQEDSAVYLCASSFGLGDEQFFGPGTRLTVL.

The CDR3 sequence is CSATPLQKTYEQYF. The CDR3 DNA sequence: TGCAGTGCCACCCCCCTACAGAAGACTTACGAGCAGTACTTC. The genes are TRBV20-1 and TRBJ2-7; D unresolved. The length of the CDR3 is 14 residues. CDR1 and CDR2 (germline): DFQATT, SNEGSKA (reference sequence). The V end lost 6 bases, the J end lost 4 bases, and 19 bases lay between the germline ends.

This chain links TRBV27 with TRBJ1-6; the match to TRBD1 covers 7 bases. The CDR3 covers 15 residues. After removal of 3 bases from V and 9 bases from J, the junction contained 8 bases not matched to a gene. In germline, CDR1 is MNHEY, CDR2 SMNVEV (reference sequence). The CDR3 is CASSFKTGFGSPLHF. CDR3 in DNA: TGTGCCAGCAGTTTCAAGACAGGGTTTGGTTCACCCCTCCACTTT.

The genes are TRBV20-1 and TRBJ2-4; 7 bases match TRBD1. Trimming removed 2 bases from V and 5 bases from J; junction bases left unmatched: 6. The CDR3 contains 14 residues. The germline gives CDR1 DFQATT, CDR2 SNEGSKA (reference sequence). CDR3 amino acids: CSARRQGGQNIQYF. In DNA, the CDR3 is TGCAGTGCTAGAAGACAGGGCGGCCAAAACATTCAGTACTTC.

The rearrangement joins TRBV4-1 to TRBJ2-7; a weak D match, TRBD2 (6 bases). V lost 6 bases and J lost 4, with 13 bases in between. This CDR3 spans 13 amino acids. Germline V gives CDR1 MGHRA, CDR2 YSYEKL. CDR3 nucleotide sequence: TGCGCCAGCAGTTTAGGGACTGCTTACGAGCAGTACTTC. Protein product: CASSLGTAYEQYF.

The chain combines TRBV12-5 with TRBJ1-2; D gene uncertain. The V end was cut by 3 bases, the J end by 7 bases, with 15 bases between. The germline V gene encodes CDR1 LGHNT and CDR2 FRNRAP. The CDR3 length is 14 residues. The CDR3 DNA follows: TGTGCTAGTGGTTTCTCGGACTCTAGGTCTGGCTACACCTTC. It is translated as CASGFSDSRSGYTF.

About this clonotype: A junction boundary mismatches the germline segment, possibly from a read error. The chain carries TRBV30 and TRBJ1-6; 7 bases are shared with TRBD1. CDR3 length: 13 residues. CDR1 is GTSNPN and CDR2 is SVGIG in the germline V gene (reference sequence). The CDR3 DNA reads as TGTGCCTGGGACAGGGCCTATAATTCACCCCTCTACTTT. Amino acids: CAWDRAYNSPLYF.

V is TRBV7-2 and J is TRBJ2-2; no firm D call. This CDR3 spans 13 amino acids. V was shortened by 5 bases and J by 2 bases, with 6 bases between the two germline ends. Germline assignment: CDR1 SGHTA and CDR2 FQGNSA. For the CDR3, the DNA is TGTGCCAGCAGCCGAGATAACACCGGGGAGCTGTTTTTT. The encoded protein is CASSRDNTGELFF.

V usage is TRBV27 and J usage is TRBJ2-3; no firm D call. Germline CDR1 and CDR2: MNHEY and SMNVEV (reference sequence). The CDR3 sequence is 13 residues long. CDR3: CVTQPRNTDTQYF. In nucleotides, the CDR3 is TGTGTCACACAACCCCGCAACACAGATACGCAGTATTTT.

This chain uses TRBV19 with TRBJ2-3, with 8 bases matching TRBD1. V shed 6 bases and J 2 bases; nucleotides not matched to a gene: 7. Germline-derived CDR1 and CDR2 are LNHDA and SQIVND (reference sequence). The CDR3 spans 15 residues. The CDR3 DNA sequence: TGTGCCAGTAGATCAGGACAGGGTTACACAGATACGCAGTATTTT. It is translated as CASRSGQGYTDTQYF.

This clonotype was seen more than once but under ten times. The chain is built from TRBV5-1 and TRBJ1-1; 7 bases align to TRBD1. This CDR3 is built from 15 residues. J gave up 1 base and V 0 bases, and 3 bases lay outside the gene matches. Germline V gives CDR1 SGHRS, CDR2 YFSETQ. The CDR3, as DNA: TGCGCCAGCAGCTTGGGACAGGGTTGGAACACTGAAGCTTTCTTT. It yields the protein CASSLGQGWNTEAFF. Drawing the rest from reference TRBV5-1 and TRBJ1-1, the complete variable domain is KAGVTQTPRYLIKTRGQQVTLSCSPISGHRSVSWYQQTPGQGLQFLFEYFSETQRNKGNFPGRFSGRQFSNSRSEMNVSTLELGDSALYLCASSLGQGWNTEAFFGQGTRLTVV.

The rearrangement joins TRBV20-1 to TRBJ1-4; D is uncertain. Germline CDR1 is DFQATT and CDR2 is SNEGSKA (reference sequence). Trimming pared 6 bases from V and 8 bases from J, leaving 10 bases between. CDR3 length: 11 amino acids. CDR3 sequence (DNA): TGCAGTGCAAGTAGCAGCGAAAAACTGTTTTTT. Translated, it gives CSASSSEKLFF.

The rearrangement joins TRBV25-1 to TRBJ2-1; weak D call: TRBD1 (6 bases). The CDR3 runs to 13 residues. The V gene lost 7 bases and the J gene lost 10 bases, with 17 bases spanning the gap. Germline V gene data show CDR1 as MGHDK and CDR2 as SYGVNS. The CDR3 region is CASKQGSGLEQFF. The DNA of the CDR3 is TGTGCCAGCAAACAGGGAAGTGGATTGGAGCAGTTCTTC.

This chain connects TRBV20-1 to TRBJ1-1; tentatively, D is TRBD1 (5 bases). This CDR3 comprises 14 residues. Germline V CDR1 and CDR2: DFQATT, SNEGSKA (reference sequence). The ends were cut back, 0 bases at V and 0 bases at J, with 8 bases in the middle. For the CDR3, the DNA is TGCAGTGCTAGAGATCCCAGGGTGAACACTGAAGCTTTCTTT. Translating gives CSARDPRVNTEAFF.

V is TRBV7-9 and J is TRBJ2-5; either TRBD1 or TRBD2 may supply D (6 bases each). CDR3 size: 16 residues. With 5 bases removed from V and 2 bases from J, the gap between germline ends came to 18 bases. Per germline, CDR1 SEHNR and CDR2 FQNEAQ (reference sequence). CDR3 sequence: CASSPTSIGGQETQYF. For the CDR3, the DNA is TGTGCCAGCAGCCCGACGTCGATAGGGGGGCAAGAGACCCAGTACTTC.

This clonotype showed up just a few times. V gene TRBV20-1 combines with J gene TRBJ2-1; D not certain. The CDR3 length is 11 residues. Germline assignment: CDR1 DFQATT and CDR2 SNEGSKA (reference sequence). The ends were cut back, 3 bases at V and 8 bases at J, with 8 bases in the middle. This CDR3 is CSASPWDEQFF. CDR3 sequence (DNA): TGCAGTGCTAGTCCCTGGGATGAGCAGTTCTTC.

The chain is built from TRBV25-1 and TRBJ2-5; D is possibly TRBD2 (7 bases). Trimming took 7 bases from V and 1 from J, leaving 10 bases between them. CDR3 length equals 13 residues. Germline lookup yields CDR1 MGHDK and CDR2 SYGVNS. The CDR3 DNA follows: TGTGCCAGCACCCGGGGGGCCCAAGAGACCCAGTACTTC. Translated: CASTRGAQETQYF.

This chain joins TRBV20-1 and TRBJ2-2; 9 positions agree with TRBD2. The CDR3 has 14 residues. The ends lost 4 bases at V and 1 base at J; junction bases unmatched: 1. Per germline, CDR1 DFQATT and CDR2 SNEGSKA (reference sequence). The CDR3 loop reads CSATSGKNTGELFF. CDR3 in DNA: TGCAGTGCTACTAGCGGGAAGAACACCGGGGAGCTGTTTTTT.

As regards this clonotype: The junction differs from germline at one of its ends, possibly a read error. This chain joins TRBV19 and TRBJ1-6, with D possibly TRBD1 on 6 matching bases. This CDR3 has 17 amino acids. Germline values: CDR1 LNHDA, CDR2 SQIVND (reference sequence). The CDR3 DNA reads as TGTGCCAGTAGTAGTCGCCGGGGGGCTAGTAATAATTCACCCCCCCACTTT. Residues: CASSSRRGASNNSPPHF.

The chain employs TRBV20-1 and TRBJ1-5; D gene unclear. CDR3 size: 13 residues. V dropped 3 bases and J dropped 3 bases, with 9 bases sitting between them. CDR1 and CDR2 from the germline V gene are DFQATT and SNEGSKA (reference sequence). In nucleotides, the CDR3 is TGCAGTGCTAGGCAAGTCATCAATCAGCCCCAGCATTTT. This encodes CSARQVINQPQHF.

The chain carries TRBV4-2 and TRBJ2-7, with D tentatively TRBD1 (6 bases). The V end was cut by 3 bases, the J end by 4 bases, with 16 bases between. The CDR3 is made up of 15 amino acids. The germline V gene has CDR1 LGHNA and CDR2 YNFKEQ. The CDR3 nucleotides are TGTGCCAGCAGCCAGCCAACCACAGGGATTTACGAGCAGTACTTC. Amino acids: CASSQPTTGIYEQYF.

This chain connects TRBV6-1 to TRBJ2-2; TRBD1 aligns across 8 bases. With V trimmed by 7 bases and J by 1 base, 5 bases remained unmatched. The CDR3 has 15 amino acids. In germline, CDR1 is MNHNS, CDR2 SASEGT. The CDR3 here is CASIPGTGNTGELFF. The CDR3 DNA sequence: TGTGCCAGCATCCCGGGGACAGGGAACACCGGGGAGCTGTTTTTT.

V is TRBV7-3 and J is TRBJ2-7; D remains unclear. V was cut by 5 bases and J by 2 bases, with 13 bases left in between. This CDR3 spans 14 amino acids. The germline CDR1 and CDR2 sequences are SGHTA and FQGTGA. CDR3 in DNA: TGTGCCAGCAGCCCCGGTGGTGTTCCCTACGAGCAGTACTTC. Protein product: CASSPGGVPYEQYF.

The gene calls are TRBV7-2 and TRBJ2-3; D possibly corresponds to TRBD1 (7 bases). This CDR3 is built from 15 residues. In germline, CDR1 is SGHTA, CDR2 FQGNSA. Deletions cut 5 bases from V and 2 bases from J, with 14 bases between. Here the CDR3 DNA reads TGTGCCAGCAGCATCCAGGGGGGCCTCACAGATACGCAGTATTTT. Amino acid sequence: CASSIQGGLTDTQYF.

This clonotype appeared a few times. This chain links TRBV6-1 with TRBJ2-1, with 7 nucleotides matching TRBD1. V was pared by 5 bases and J by 9 bases, with 10 bases of the junction left unmatched. The CDR3 length is 14 residues. Germline V gene sequence: CDR1 MNHNS, CDR2 SASEGT. DNA for the CDR3: TGTGCCAGCAGTCGGTCAGACAGGGCGGTTGAGCAGTTCTTC. Translation: CASSRSDRAVEQFF.

This clonotype was seen a handful of times. The chain carries TRBV21-1 and TRBJ1-5; the table calls TRBD1, which could not be checked here. TRBV21-1 counts as a pseudogene. The CDR3 has 18 amino acids. CDR3 in DNA: TGTGCCAGCAGCAAAGGTAGATCTGAGGGACAGTACAATCAGCCCCAGCATTTT. This codes for CASSKGRSEGQYNQPQHF.

V is TRBV20-1 and J is TRBJ2-1; TRBD1 might be the D (6 bases). V was pared by 5 bases and J by 9 bases, with 20 bases between. The CDR3 runs 14 residues. Germline lookup yields CDR1 DFQATT and CDR2 SNEGSKA (reference sequence). In DNA form, the CDR3 reads TGCAGTGCTCCGCAGGGGACCCTAAAAAGTGAGCAGTTCTTC. It codes for CSAPQGTLKSEQFF.

The V and J genes are TRBV6-1 and TRBJ1-6; D is perhaps TRBD1 (5 bases). The CDR3 is made up of 15 amino acids. With 0 bases removed from V and 6 bases from J, the gap between germline ends came to 9 bases. CDR1 and CDR2 (germline): MNHNS, SASEGT. The CDR3 reads CASSEAGRGNSPLHF. The CDR3 coding sequence is TGTGCCAGCAGTGAAGCGGGACGGGGTAATTCACCCCTCCACTTT.

V gene TRBV10-3 combines with J gene TRBJ1-1; 7 nucleotides align to TRBD1. Looked up from germline, CDR1 is ENHRY and CDR2 is SYGVKD. The V and J ends lost 2 bases and 0 bases, in that order; junction bases with no gene match: 3. CDR3 size: 15 residues. The CDR3 sequence: CAISEPGQMNTEAFF. CDR3 coding DNA: TGTGCCATCAGTGAGCCGGGACAGATGAACACTGAAGCTTTCTTT.

V gene TRBV20-1 combines with J gene TRBJ1-2, with D possibly TRBD1 on 5 matching bases. Per germline, CDR1 DFQATT and CDR2 SNEGSKA (reference sequence). The CDR3 runs 15 residues. V was pared by 0 bases and J by 4 bases, with 15 bases between. CDR3 region: CSARDPGLAGYGYTF. The DNA of the CDR3 is TGCAGTGCTAGAGATCCGGGACTCGCAGGCTATGGCTACACCTTC.

V gene TRBV6-1 combines with J gene TRBJ2-7; possible D gene TRBD2, 7 bases. CDR1 MNHNS and CDR2 SASEGT come from the germline V gene. Between the trimmed V and J ends, which lost 10 bases and 4 bases, there was a span of 23 bases. The CDR3 runs 15 residues. CDR3 amino acids: CATARSWGGAYEQYF. CDR3 sequence (DNA): TGTGCCACCGCCCGCTCTTGGGGGGGCGCATACGAGCAGTACTTC.